This passage covers 19 T cell receptor beta chains from one sample sequenced in a study of shared clonotypes between healthy human individuals (dated by TCRdb to 2020 to 2021). Libraries were built with the immunoSEQ multiplex PCR assay. TCRdb mirrors the immuneACCESS table, restricted to in-frame sequences. Some clones are absent from its copies; in checked studies, under half trace to an unresolved V gene, and the reason for the others is unknown. In this sample the table shows about 600,000 clones, around 97% of which occur a single time. The top ten constitute about 0.057% of the sample. Sequencing input: naive CD4+ T cells sorted from blood. Explained via the paper, the cell subset or site label denotes: CD45RA+ positively selected. These TCRs come from a woman aged 25 to 39 in good health.

The chain links TRBV7-3 to TRBJ1-2; D remains ambiguous. V was clipped by 5 bases and J by 7 bases, with 14 bases between them. Germline assignment: CDR1 SGHTA and CDR2 FQGTGA. The length of the CDR3 is 13 residues. This CDR3 is CASSHDTGFGYTF. The DNA of the CDR3 is TGTGCCAGCAGCCATGACACGGGCTTTGGCTACACCTTC.

CDR3 DNA: TGTGCCAGCAGTTTCGTGGGCCGAGCTTTCTTT. Encoded protein: CASSFVGRAFF. J is TRBJ1-1 and V is TRBV27; D is ambiguous. Trimming pared 3 bases from V and 10 bases from J, leaving 9 bases between. The CDR3 length is 11 residues. Per germline, CDR1 MNHEY and CDR2 SMNVEV (reference sequence).

CDR3 DNA sequence: TGCGCCAGCAGCCAGACAGACAGGGAAACTGAAGCTTTCTTT. Translating gives CASSQTDRETEAFF. The chain employs TRBV4-1 and TRBJ1-1; 7 nucleotides align to TRBD1. Per germline, CDR1 MGHRA and CDR2 YSYEKL. The CDR3 extends over 14 amino acids. After removal of 3 bases from V and 5 bases from J, the junction contained 6 bases not matched to a gene.

The chain combines TRBV30 with TRBJ1-1; 8 nucleotides line up with TRBD1. The CDR3 loop spans 13 amino acids. Germline loops: CDR1 GTSNPN, CDR2 SVGIG (reference sequence). The V gene end was trimmed by 5 bases and the J gene end by 4 bases; junction bases not matched to a gene: 6. As DNA, the CDR3 is TGTGCCTGGGGGGGACAGGCCAGCACTGAAGCTTTCTTT. Residues: CAWGGQASTEAFF. Looking up the rest from reference TRBV30 and TRBJ1-1 gives the full variable domain: SQTIHQWPATLVQPVGSPLSLECTVEGTSNPNLYWYRQAAGRGLQLLFYSVGIGQISSEVPQNLSASRPQDRQFILSSKKLLLSDSGFYLCAWGGQASTEAFFGQGTRLTVV.

This rearrangement joins TRBV28 to TRBJ1-5, with 7 bases fitting TRBD1. CDR1 is MDHEN and CDR2 is SYDVKM in the germline V gene. The CDR3 runs 18 residues. V shed 6 bases, J shed 5 bases, and the junction held 19 bases outside the gene matches. This chain's CDR3 is CASSTERAQGYYDQPQHF. The CDR3 DNA sequence: TGTGCCAGCAGCACAGAAAGGGCACAGGGGTATTACGATCAGCCCCAGCATTTT.

The CDR3 nucleotides read TGTGCCAGCAGTAGGTCTTCAGGGAGGAATAGCAATCAGCCCCAGCATTTT. Protein sequence: CASSRSSGRNSNQPQHF. The chain has TRBV28 and TRBJ1-5, with D possibly being TRBD1 (5 bases). The V and J ends lost 5 bases and 0 bases respectively, with 17 bases between them. This CDR3 has 17 residues. Germline-derived CDR1 and CDR2 are MDHEN and SYDVKM.

V is TRBV18 and J is TRBJ1-2, with TRBD1 as a possible D gene (5 bases). Germline CDR1 and CDR2: KGHSH and LQKENI. V was clipped by 3 bases and J by 2 bases, with 7 bases between them. The length of the CDR3 is 13 residues. This chain's CDR3 is CASSPGDNYGYTF. In DNA, the CDR3 is TGTGCCAGCTCACCCGGGGACAACTATGGCTACACCTTC.

The chain combines TRBV7-2 with TRBJ2-1; D possibly corresponds to TRBD2 (5 bases). The CDR3 is 14 residues long. The germline CDR1 and CDR2 sequences are SGHTA and FQGNSA. V was clipped by 3 bases and J by 9 bases, with 15 bases between them. CDR3 sequence (DNA): TGTGCCAGCAGCTTCACCCCTCTAGCCACTGAGCAGTTCTTC. Translating it yields CASSFTPLATEQFF.

The chain links TRBV4-1 to TRBJ1-2; D unresolved. V was shortened by 1 base and J by 2 bases, with 5 bases between the two germline ends. The CDR3 has 13 amino acids. Germline-derived CDR1 and CDR2 are MGHRA and YSYEKL. CDR3 DNA: TGCGCCAGCAGCCAAGTACGGAACTATGGCTACACCTTC. Protein sequence: CASSQVRNYGYTF.

This clone was seen just once. This sequence joins TRBV27 and TRBJ2-3, with 8 bases matching TRBD2. Looked up from germline, CDR1 is MNHEY and CDR2 is SMNVEV (reference sequence). The CDR3 has 14 amino acids. The J segment lost 4 bases and the V segment lost 2 bases, leaving 2 bases of the junction unmatched. CDR3 sequence (DNA): TGTGCCAGCAGTTTAAAACTAGCGGCAGATACGCAGTATTTT. It codes for CASSLKLAADTQYF.

This clone came up once. V usage is TRBV18 and J usage is TRBJ2-7; D not resolved. Germline V gene data show CDR1 as KGHSH and CDR2 as LQKENI. CDR3 length equals 13 residues. V was trimmed by 0 bases and J by 5 bases, leaving 8 bases between them. The CDR3 region has the DNA TGTGCCAGCTCACCACCCGTAGTCCACGAGCAGTACTTC. This encodes CASSPPVVHEQYF.

This clone appeared once. This chain links TRBV10-3 with TRBJ2-7; D is undetermined. The CDR3 is 14 amino acids. From germline, CDR1 is ENHRY and CDR2 SYGVKD. V lost 8 bases, J lost 7 bases, and 21 bases lay in between. The CDR3 here is CAIRAGFSGGEQYF. As DNA, the CDR3 is TGTGCCATCCGGGCCGGGTTCTCGGGTGGGGAGCAGTACTTC.

V is TRBV15 and J is TRBJ1-4, with D possibly matching TRBD1 (5 bases). CDR1 is LNHNV, CDR2 YYDKDF, per germline (reference sequence). CDR3 size: 15 residues. Trimming took off 0 bases at V and 8 bases at J, with 13 bases between the two ends. The CDR3 DNA sequence: TGTGCCACCAGCAGAGAAGGGCAGGGATGGGAAAAACTGTTTTTT. This encodes CATSREGQGWEKLFF. The entire variable domain, with the rest obtained from reference TRBV15 and TRBJ1-4, is as follows: DAMVIQNPRYQVTQFGKPVTLSCSQTLNHNVMYWYQQKSSQAPKLLFHYYDKDFNNEADTPDNFQSRRPNTSFCFLDIRSPGLGDTAMYLCATSREGQGWEKLFFGSGTQLSVL.

The rearrangement links TRBV28 to TRBJ2-1, with D possibly being TRBD1 or TRBD2 (6 bases each). The germline V gene encodes CDR1 MDHEN and CDR2 SYDVKM. Trimming left V 7 bases short and J 1 base short, with 14 bases between. CDR3 size: 15 residues. CDR3 coding DNA: TGTGCCAGCACCCTGGAGGGGGGATCCTACAATGAGCAGTTCTTC. Protein: CASTLEGGSYNEQFF.

V gene TRBV19 combines with J gene TRBJ1-2; 8 positions agree with TRBD1. Per the germline V gene, CDR1 is LNHDA and CDR2 is SQIVND (reference sequence). V trimming: 8 bases; J trimming: 0 bases; junction bases outside the gene matches: 5. The CDR3 consists of 14 residues. This chain's CDR3 is CASSRTGTNYGYTF. CDR3 sequence (DNA): TGTGCCAGTTCCCGGACAGGGACTAACTATGGCTACACCTTC.

This clone was counted a single time. Different DNA sequences within this sample yield the same CDR3. The genes are TRBV28 and TRBJ2-5; 7 bases match TRBD2. The CDR3 consists of 15 residues. The J segment lost 1 base and the V segment lost 0 bases, leaving 2 bases of the junction unmatched. The germline gives CDR1 MDHEN, CDR2 SYDVKM. The CDR3 sequence is CASSLWASGQETQYF. CDR3 nucleotides: TGTGCCAGCAGTTTATGGGCTAGCGGCCAAGAGACCCAGTACTTC. Variable domain in full (rest from reference TRBV28 and TRBJ2-5): DVKVTQSSRYLVKRTGEKVFLECVQDMDHENMFWYRQDPGLGLRLIYFSYDVKMKEKGDIPEGYSVSREKKERFSLILESASTNQTSMYLCASSLWASGQETQYFGPGTRLLVL.

In its sample, this clone was seen once. The CDR3 sequence: CASSLLQINYKNIQYF. DNA of the CDR3: TGTGCCAGCAGCTTATTACAGATCAATTACAAAAACATTCAGTACTTC. The rearrangement links TRBV5-6 to TRBJ2-4; D not resolved. Trimming removed 2 bases from V and 3 bases from J, with 15 bases in between. Germline CDR1 reads SGHDT; CDR2 reads YYEEEE. CDR3 length: 16 residues. Based on the CDR3 plus reference TRBV5-6 and TRBJ2-4, the full variable domain is DAGVTQSPTHLIKTRGQQVTLRCSPKSGHDTVSWYQQALGQGPQFIFQYYEEEERQRGNFPDRFSGHQFPNYSSELNVNALLLGDSALYLCASSLLQINYKNIQYFGAGTRLSVL.

The chain has TRBV5-1 and TRBJ2-7; 8 bases match TRBD2. J gave up 3 bases and V 4 bases, and 9 bases lay outside the gene matches. Germline V lookup: CDR1 SGHRS, CDR2 YFSETQ. The CDR3 covers 15 residues. The CDR3 DNA follows: TGCGCCAGCAGCCGAACTAGCGGACCTAACTACGAGCAGTACTTC. It codes for CASSRTSGPNYEQYF.

This chain links TRBV6-4 with TRBJ2-2, with 9 bases aligning to TRBD2. The V segment lost 7 bases and the J segment 1 base; nucleotides outside the gene matches: 4. This CDR3 region has 15 residues. Per the germline V gene, CDR1 is MRHNA and CDR2 is SNTAGT. The CDR3: CASTQTSGNTGELFF. The CDR3 DNA is TGTGCCAGCACTCAGACTAGCGGGAACACCGGGGAGCTGTTTTTT.